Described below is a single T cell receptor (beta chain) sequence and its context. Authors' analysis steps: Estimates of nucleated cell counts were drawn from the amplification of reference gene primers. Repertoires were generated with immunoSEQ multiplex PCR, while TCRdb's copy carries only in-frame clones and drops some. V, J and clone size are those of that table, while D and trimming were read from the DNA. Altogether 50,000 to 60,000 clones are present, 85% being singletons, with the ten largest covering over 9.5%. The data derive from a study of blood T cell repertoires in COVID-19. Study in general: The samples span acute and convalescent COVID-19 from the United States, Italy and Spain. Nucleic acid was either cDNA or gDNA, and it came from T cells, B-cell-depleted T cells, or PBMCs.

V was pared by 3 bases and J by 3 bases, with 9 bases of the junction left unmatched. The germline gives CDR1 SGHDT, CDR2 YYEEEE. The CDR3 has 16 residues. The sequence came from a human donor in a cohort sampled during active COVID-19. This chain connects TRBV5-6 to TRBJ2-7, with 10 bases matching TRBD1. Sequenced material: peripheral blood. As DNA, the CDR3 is TGTGCCAGCAGCTCCAGGGGACAGGGGTTAAACTACGAGCAGTACTTC. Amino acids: CASSSRGQGLNYEQYF. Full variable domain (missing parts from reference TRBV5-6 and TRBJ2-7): DAGVTQSPTHLIKTRGQQVTLRCSPKSGHDTVSWYQQALGQGPQFIFQYYEEEERQRGNFPDRFSGHQFPNYSSELNVNALLLGDSALYLCASSSRGQGLNYEQYFGPGTRLTVT.